One and the same sample provided the 10 T cell receptor beta chains below, sequenced in a study of regulatory T cells in long-lasting Graves disease. Time point in this sample: newly diagnosed GD, antithyroid drugs for less than 3 months. RNA isolated from PBMCs was used to make the TCR library. Arm-PCR of CDR3 regions and iRepertoire HTBI primers were the basis on which TCR beta libraries were built. From the multiplex PCR reads, TCRdb called clonotypes with MiXCR, one entry per CDR3 protein. The sample holds about 320,000 distinct CDR3 sequences, about 18% seen once. The sequenced sample was peripheral blood mononuclear cells (PBMCs), obtained at new diagnosis, from a patient treated with antithyroid drugs. The receptors here all came from a female donor with Graves disease.

This clonotype was seen at least ten times. The V call is TRBV27, the J call TRBJ1-5; unclear D gene. V was cut by 4 bases and J by 7 bases, with 14 bases left in between. CDR1 is MNHEY and CDR2 is SMNVEV in the germline V gene (reference sequence). The CDR3 is 14 amino acids. The CDR3 protein is CASSSGREDQPQHF. The CDR3 DNA reads TGTGCCAGCAGTTCCGGGAGGGAGGACCAGCCCCAGCATTTT.

This clonotype was seen ten or more times. The rearrangement links TRBV20-1 to TRBJ1-5, with a tentative D call TRBD1 (6 bases). The CDR3 is 13 amino acids. V lost 3 bases, J lost 2 bases, and 8 bases lay in between. Germline CDR1 DFQATT, CDR2 SNEGSKA (reference sequence). This CDR3 is CSASSGGNQPQHF. CDR3 nucleotide sequence: TGCAGTGCTAGTTCAGGGGGCAATCAGCCCCAGCATTTT.

A word on this clonotype: A clone one base away is much larger, so this may be a read error. The V gene is TRBV12-3 or TRBV12-4, the J gene TRBJ2-7; 8 nucleotides align to TRBD1. This CDR3 has 16 amino acids. CDR3: CASRNAWTGSSYKQYF. CDR3 in DNA: TGTGCCAGCAGGAACGCCTGGACAGGGAGCTCCTACAAGCAGTACTTC.

Details on this clonotype: A far larger clone lies a single base away; this is likely a read error. This chain links TRBV11-3 with TRBJ1-5, with unresolved D. There are 14 residues in the CDR3. V lost 7 bases to trimming and J lost 0 bases, with 10 bases between them. Germline V gene lookup returns CDR1 SGHNT and CDR2 YENEEA. The CDR3, as DNA: TGTGCCAGCAACTCCTCAATTAGCAATCAGCCCCAGCATTTT. Protein product: CASNSSISNQPQHF.

This clonotype has more than one count but fewer than ten. This may be a read error: a much more frequent sequence differs by one nucleotide. This chain links TRBV28 with TRBJ2-3; no definite D call. The CDR3 contains 14 residues. From germline, CDR1 is MDHEN and CDR2 SYDVKM. V lost 2 bases and J lost 4, with 10 bases in between. CDR3 in amino acids: CASSLTSMADTQYF. The CDR3 DNA is TGTGCCAGCAGTTTAACCTCTATGGCAGATACGCAGTATTTT.

This clonotype was observed a handful of times. This chain links TRBV19 with TRBJ2-1; TRBD1 is a possible D gene (6 bases). The V and J ends lost 0 bases and 7 bases respectively, with 13 bases between them. The CDR3 consists of 15 residues. Germline lookup yields CDR1 LNHDA and CDR2 SQIVND (reference sequence). CDR3 residues: CASSIEVQGSNEQFF. DNA of the CDR3: TGTGCCAGTAGTATAGAGGTACAGGGCTCGAATGAGCAGTTCTTC.

The chain carries TRBV6-1 and TRBJ1-2; D is possibly TRBD1 (6 bases). Looked up from germline, CDR1 is MNHNS and CDR2 is SASEGT. V lost 6 bases to trimming and J lost 2 bases, with 10 bases between them. CDR3 length: 13 amino acids. For the CDR3, the DNA is TGTGCCAGCAGGCGGGACAAGAACTATGGCTACACCTTC. As protein: CASRRDKNYGYTF.

The sample holds many counts of this clonotype. This CDR3 reads CASRTGLAGEQYF. The CDR3 DNA follows: TGTGCCAGCAGGACAGGGCTAGCCGGCGAGCAGTACTTC. V usage is TRBV25-1 and J usage is TRBJ2-7; 7 nucleotides match TRBD1. V gave up 6 bases and J gave up 6 bases; unmatched junction bases: 8. The CDR3 is 13 residues long. CDR1 is MGHDK and CDR2 is SYGVNS in the germline V gene.

Many counts were recorded for this clonotype. V and J are TRBV19 and TRBJ1-5; tentatively, D is TRBD1 (5 bases). Germline lookup yields CDR1 LNHDA and CDR2 SQIVND (reference sequence). The CDR3 consists of 14 residues. Trimming cost V 5 bases and J 6 bases, with 14 bases left between them. For the CDR3, the DNA is TGTGCCAGTAGTGGCCAGGGCGGTGGTCAGCCCCAGCATTTT. Its protein product is CASSGQGGGQPQHF.

The genes are TRBV19 and TRBJ2-2; weak D call: TRBD1 (5 bases). Deletions cut 5 bases from V and 1 base from J, with 14 bases between. Germline loops: CDR1 LNHDA, CDR2 SQIVND (reference sequence). CDR3 size: 16 residues. CDR3 loop: CASSLRTGMNTGELFF. CDR3 nucleotide sequence: TGTGCCAGTAGTCTCCGTACAGGAATGAACACCGGGGAGCTGTTTTTT.